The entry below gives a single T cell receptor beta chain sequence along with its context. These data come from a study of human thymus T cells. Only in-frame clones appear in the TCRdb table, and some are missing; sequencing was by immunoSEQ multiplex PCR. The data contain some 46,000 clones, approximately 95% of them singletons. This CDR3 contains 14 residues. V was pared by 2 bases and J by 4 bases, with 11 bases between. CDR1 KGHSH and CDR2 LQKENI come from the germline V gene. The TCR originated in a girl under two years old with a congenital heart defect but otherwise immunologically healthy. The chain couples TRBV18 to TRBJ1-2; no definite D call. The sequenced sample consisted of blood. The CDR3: CASSPWKGLYGYTF. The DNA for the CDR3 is TGTGCCAGCTCACCATGGAAGGGCCTCTATGGCTACACCTTC.